These 14 T cell receptor beta chains share one sample of origin, sequenced in a study of CD8+ T cells in alopecia areata. Treatment specified: oral pan-JAK inhibitor, 5-10 mg twice daily. Extraction of RNA preceded its reverse transcription into cDNA, which served as the sequencing template. Produced via immunoSEQ multiplex PCR; TCRdb's table is partial and in-frame only. The data contain around 100,000 clones, roughly three fifths of them singletons. This sample comprised CD8+ T cells sorted from blood, obtained at week 24, from a patient treated with tofacitinib. All receptors come from a human donor with alopecia areata.

The chain couples TRBV11-2 to TRBJ2-5; TRBD2 matches at 11 bases. The DNA end is a closer match to TRBJ2-7, so the J assignment may be wrong. Germline V gives CDR1 SGHAT, CDR2 FQNNGV. CDR3 size: 17 residues. CDR3 amino acids: CASSLRMGLAVGGEQYF. In DNA form, the CDR3 reads TGTGCCAGCAGCTTAAGGATGGGACTAGCGGTGGGGGGCGAGCAGTACTTC.

This rearrangement joins TRBV6-1 to TRBJ1-2; a weak D match, TRBD1 (5 bases). Trimming took 8 bases from V and 3 from J, leaving 13 bases between them. This CDR3 has 13 residues. Looked up from germline, CDR1 is MNHNS and CDR2 is SASEGT. Here the CDR3 reads CASFEGQDYGYTF. Here the CDR3 DNA reads TGTGCCAGCTTCGAGGGGCAAGACTATGGCTACACCTTC.

There are a few counts of this clone. This chain links TRBV6-1 with TRBJ2-7; possibly TRBD2 for D (5 bases). Germline lookup yields CDR1 MNHNS and CDR2 SASEGT. The CDR3 runs 13 residues. The ends were cut back, 6 bases at V and 6 bases at J, with 15 bases in the middle. This CDR3 is CASSWTPGSEQYF. CDR3 DNA: TGTGCCAGCAGCTGGACCCCGGGATCCGAGCAGTACTTC.

This rearrangement joins TRBV4-2 to TRBJ2-1; weak D call: TRBD2 (6 bases). The CDR3 totals 15 residues. V was shortened by 1 base and J by 7 bases, with 14 bases between the two germline ends. Looked up from germline, CDR1 is LGHNA and CDR2 is YNFKEQ. CDR3 in amino acids: CASSQGSEGRNEQFF. In DNA form, the CDR3 reads TGTGCCAGCAGCCAAGGGAGCGAGGGGAGGAATGAGCAGTTCTTC.

The CDR3 nucleotides read TGTGCCAGCAGCGAGAGCCCATCGGACAGCTACTACGAGCAGTACTTC. Encoded protein: CASSESPSDSYYEQYF. The chain combines TRBV9 with TRBJ2-7; D is possibly TRBD1 (6 bases). The V gene's germline CDR1 is SGDLS and CDR2 YYNGEE. Trimming pared 3 bases from V and 3 bases from J, leaving 19 bases between. The CDR3 spans 16 residues.

The V and J genes are TRBV29-1 and TRBJ1-2, with unresolved D. The length of the CDR3 is 11 residues. Trimming removed 5 bases at V and 4 bases at J, with 8 bases between. Germline CDR1 and CDR2: SQVTM and ANQGSEA. The CDR3 DNA reads TGCAGCGTTATAGGGTCCTATGGCTACACCTTC. Its protein product is CSVIGSYGYTF.

This rearrangement joins TRBV12-5 to TRBJ1-1; D not resolved. The CDR3 consists of 14 residues. Germline V gives CDR1 LGHNT, CDR2 FRNRAP. The ends were cut back, 1 base at V and 1 base at J, with 7 bases in the middle. The CDR3 bases are TGTGCTAGTGGTTTGGACCAGGAGAACACTGAAGCTTTCTTT. Protein sequence: CASGLDQENTEAFF.

This chain joins TRBV19 and TRBJ2-2; D perhaps matches TRBD2 (5 bases). The ends were cut back, 4 bases at V and 2 bases at J, with 17 bases in the middle. The CDR3 length is 17 residues. Per the germline V gene, CDR1 is LNHDA and CDR2 is SQIVND (reference sequence). The CDR3 DNA is TGTGCCAGTAGTACCCTCCGGGAAGGGCTAAACACCGGGGAGCTGTTTTTT. This sequence encodes CASSTLREGLNTGELFF.

The chain couples TRBV5-6 to TRBJ1-2, with a weak D call TRBD1 (5 bases). The CDR3 spans 14 residues. CDR1 SGHDT and CDR2 YYEEEE come from the germline V gene. Trimming cost V 4 bases and J 0 bases, with 10 bases left between them. The CDR3 protein is CASSPGTSNYGYTF. The CDR3 nucleotides read TGTGCCAGCAGCCCTGGGACCTCTAACTATGGCTACACCTTC.

CDR3: CASSLGGDNQPQHF. CDR3 DNA: TGTGCCAGCAGCTTAGGGGGCGATAATCAGCCCCAGCATTTT. V is TRBV7-9 and J is TRBJ1-5, with TRBD1 as a possible D gene (5 bases). Trimming took 1 base from V and 4 from J, leaving 8 bases between them. CDR1 is SEHNR and CDR2 is FQNEAQ in the germline V gene (reference sequence). The CDR3 runs to 14 residues.

The chain uses TRBV7-2 and TRBJ2-1; 11 nucleotides agree with TRBD2. Per the germline V gene, CDR1 is SGHTA and CDR2 is FQGNSA. There are 19 residues in the CDR3. Trimming cost V 0 bases and J 0 bases; bases outside gene matches: 7. This CDR3 is CASSLAVTSGGHSYNEQFF. The CDR3 DNA is TGTGCCAGCAGCTTAGCCGTAACTAGCGGGGGTCACTCCTACAATGAGCAGTTCTTC.

The chain joins TRBV15 to TRBJ1-2; TRBD1 might be the D (6 bases). Trimming shortened V by 4 bases and J by 8 bases, and 23 bases separated the two germline ends. Germline V gene sequence: CDR1 LNHNV, CDR2 YYDKDF (reference sequence). This CDR3 is built from 16 residues. DNA of the CDR3: TGTGCCACCAGCACCTCGTACCGGGACACCTTTAGGGGCTACACCTTC. Translation: CATSTSYRDTFRGYTF.

V usage is TRBV29-1 and J usage is TRBJ1-3, with unresolved D. Trimming pared 8 bases from V and 1 base from J, leaving 6 bases between. Germline V gene lookup returns CDR1 SQVTM and CDR2 ANQGSEA. CDR3 length equals 11 residues. The CDR3 loop reads CSLPSGNTIYF. In DNA, the CDR3 is TGCAGCCTTCCATCTGGAAACACCATATATTTT.

The V gene is TRBV7-9, the J gene TRBJ1-1, with D uncertain. Germline loops: CDR1 SEHNR, CDR2 FQNEAQ (reference sequence). The CDR3 is 15 amino acids. Between the trimmed V and J ends, which lost 1 base and 0 bases, there was a span of 9 bases. As DNA, the CDR3 is TGTGCCAGCAGCTTAGGTGAGGTTATGAACACTGAAGCTTTCTTT. It yields the protein CASSLGEVMNTEAFF.